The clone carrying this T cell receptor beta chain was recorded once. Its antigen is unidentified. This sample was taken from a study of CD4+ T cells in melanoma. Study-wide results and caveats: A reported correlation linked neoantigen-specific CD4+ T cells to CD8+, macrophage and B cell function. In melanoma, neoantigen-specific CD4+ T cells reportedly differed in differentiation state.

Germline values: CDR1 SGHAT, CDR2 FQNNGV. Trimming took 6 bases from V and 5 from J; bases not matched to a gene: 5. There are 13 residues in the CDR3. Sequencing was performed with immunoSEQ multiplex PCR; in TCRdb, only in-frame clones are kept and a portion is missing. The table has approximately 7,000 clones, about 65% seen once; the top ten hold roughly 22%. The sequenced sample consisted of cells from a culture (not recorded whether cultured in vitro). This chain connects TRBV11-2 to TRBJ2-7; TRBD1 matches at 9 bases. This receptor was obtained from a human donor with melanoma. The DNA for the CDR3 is TGTGCCAGCAGTGGGGACAGGGCTGACGAGCAGTACTTC. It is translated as CASSGDRADEQYF.